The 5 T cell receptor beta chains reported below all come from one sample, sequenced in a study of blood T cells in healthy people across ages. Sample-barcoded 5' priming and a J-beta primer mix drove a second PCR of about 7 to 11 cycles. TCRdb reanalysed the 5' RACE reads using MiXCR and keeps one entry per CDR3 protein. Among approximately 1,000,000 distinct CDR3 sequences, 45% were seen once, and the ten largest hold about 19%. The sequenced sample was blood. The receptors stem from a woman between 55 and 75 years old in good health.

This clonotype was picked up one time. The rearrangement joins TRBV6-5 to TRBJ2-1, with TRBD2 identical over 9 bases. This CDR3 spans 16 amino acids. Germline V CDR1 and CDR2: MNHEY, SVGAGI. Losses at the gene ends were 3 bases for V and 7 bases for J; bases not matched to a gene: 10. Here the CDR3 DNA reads TGTGCCAGCAGTTATGGAGGCGGGGGGGCCAGGAATGAGCAGTTCTTC. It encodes CASSYGGGGARNEQFF.

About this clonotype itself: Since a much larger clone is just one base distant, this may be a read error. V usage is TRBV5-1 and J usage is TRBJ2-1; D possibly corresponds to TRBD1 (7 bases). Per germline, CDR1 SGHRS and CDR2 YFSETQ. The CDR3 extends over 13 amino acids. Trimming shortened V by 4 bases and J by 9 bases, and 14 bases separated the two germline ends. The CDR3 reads CASSAQGGGEQFF. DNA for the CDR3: TGCGCCAGCAGCGCTCAGGGGGGTGGTGAGCAGTTCTTC.

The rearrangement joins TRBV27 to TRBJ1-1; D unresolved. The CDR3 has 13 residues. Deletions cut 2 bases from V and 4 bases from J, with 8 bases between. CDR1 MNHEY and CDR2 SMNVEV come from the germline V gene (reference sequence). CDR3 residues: CASSLSLGTEAFF. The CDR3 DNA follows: TGTGCCAGCAGTTTAAGTCTTGGCACTGAAGCTTTCTTT.

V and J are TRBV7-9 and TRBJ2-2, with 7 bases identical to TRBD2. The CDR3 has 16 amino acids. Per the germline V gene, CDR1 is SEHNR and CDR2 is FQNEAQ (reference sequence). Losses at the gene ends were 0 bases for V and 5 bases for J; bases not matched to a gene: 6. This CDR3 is CASSLAGSGETGELFF. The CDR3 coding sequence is TGTGCCAGCAGCTTAGCCGGGAGCGGGGAAACCGGGGAGCTGTTTTTT.

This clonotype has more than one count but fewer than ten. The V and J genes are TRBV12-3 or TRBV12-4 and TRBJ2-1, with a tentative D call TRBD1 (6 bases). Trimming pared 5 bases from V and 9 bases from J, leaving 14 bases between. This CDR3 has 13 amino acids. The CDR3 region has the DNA TGTGCCAGCAGTGAGGGGACAACACGTGAGCAGTTCTTC. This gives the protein CASSEGTTREQFF.